Below are 23 T cell receptor beta chains sequenced from a single sample in a study of blood T cell repertoires in COVID-19. Using immunoSEQ multiplex PCR, the repertoire was profiled, and TCRdb retains in-frame clones only, with some absent. The table includes about 130,000 clones, approximately 84% detected once. Sequences were obtained from peripheral blood. All receptors derive from a woman between 50 and 59 years old who had recovered from COVID-19.

The chain joins TRBV9 to TRBJ2-1; possible D gene TRBD2, 7 bases. The V gene's germline CDR1 is SGDLS and CDR2 YYNGEE. V was cut by 1 base and J by 9 bases, with 17 bases left in between. The CDR3 contains 15 residues. The DNA for the CDR3 is TGTGCCAGCAGCGTAAGAGGGGGGGCTCGCTCTGAGCAGTTCTTC. Its protein product is CASSVRGGARSEQFF.

V and J are TRBV19 and TRBJ1-5; no reliable D call. Trimming stripped 5 bases from V and 0 bases from J, with 8 bases between. Germline V lookup: CDR1 LNHDA, CDR2 SQIVND (reference sequence). The CDR3 totals 14 residues. The CDR3 DNA is TGTGCCAGTAGTCCTCGGGGTAGCAATCAGCCCCAGCATTTT. The encoded protein is CASSPRGSNQPQHF.

This clone showed up just a few times. The rearrangement links TRBV2 to TRBJ2-2; D perhaps matches TRBD1 (6 bases). Germline V gives CDR1 SNHLY, CDR2 FYNNEI. V was pared by 7 bases and J by 3 bases, with 12 bases between. The CDR3 runs 14 residues. The CDR3 reads CASKGQTDTGELFF. As DNA, the CDR3 is TGTGCCAGCAAAGGACAGACCGACACCGGGGAGCTGTTTTTT.

The chain links TRBV21-1 to TRBJ1-4; the D segment call TRBD1 is taken from the table without a DNA check. TRBV21-1 is annotated as a pseudogene. The CDR3 extends over 16 amino acids. The CDR3 sequence is CASNRDRGFLWEKLFF. The CDR3 bases are TGTGCCAGCAACCGAGACAGGGGGTTTCTTTGGGAAAAACTGTTTTTT.

The chain employs TRBV19 and TRBJ1-4, with no clear D. CDR3 size: 13 residues. Germline V gene data show CDR1 as LNHDA and CDR2 as SQIVND (reference sequence). V lost 3 bases to trimming and J lost 8 bases, with 10 bases between them. The CDR3: CASSISQFEKLFF. CDR3 nucleotides: TGTGCCAGTAGTATCTCACAATTCGAAAAACTGTTTTTT.

The gene calls are TRBV20-1 and TRBJ1-2; the D gene is possibly TRBD1 (5 bases). The CDR3 consists of 14 residues. Germline V CDR1 and CDR2: DFQATT, SNEGSKA (reference sequence). Trimming removed 3 bases from V and 2 bases from J, with 13 bases in between. DNA of the CDR3: TGCAGTGCTAGTAGGGCAGGGCAGAACTATGGCTACACCTTC. Protein: CSASRAGQNYGYTF.

The CDR3 nucleotides are TGTGCCAGCAGCCCGACAGGGGGAGGTGGCACAGATACGCAGTATTTT. Its translation is CASSPTGGGGTDTQYF. The chain employs TRBV7-6 and TRBJ2-3; 9 nucleotides align to TRBD1. V shed 5 bases, J shed 1 base, and the junction held 7 bases outside the gene matches. Germline V gene data show CDR1 as SGHVS and CDR2 as FNYEAQ. CDR3 length: 16 residues.

The chain links TRBV30 to TRBJ1-5; 7 nucleotides agree with TRBD1. This CDR3 has 12 residues. Germline CDR1 reads GTSNPN; CDR2 reads SVGIG (reference sequence). V shed 5 bases and J 6 bases; nucleotides not matched to a gene: 4. The chain's CDR3 is CAWGQAGQPQHF. CDR3 nucleotide sequence: TGTGCCTGGGGACAGGCCGGTCAGCCCCAGCATTTT.

The chain links TRBV7-8 to TRBJ1-1, with no clear D. This CDR3 contains 16 residues. Trimming removed 5 bases at V and 0 bases at J, with 16 bases between. Looked up from germline, CDR1 is SGHVS and CDR2 is FQNEAQ. The CDR3 DNA reads TGTGCCAGCAGCCCGTTGACACCCACGGTGAACACTGAAGCTTTCTTT. Translation gives CASSPLTPTVNTEAFF.

V is TRBV5-1 and J is TRBJ2-2; D possibly corresponds to TRBD1 (5 bases). The V end lost 4 bases, the J end lost 5 bases, and 18 bases lay between the germline ends. Germline V lookup: CDR1 SGHRS, CDR2 YFSETQ. The CDR3 has 16 residues. CDR3 coding DNA: TGCGCCAGCAGCCCGATGGTAGGGGCTCAGACCGGGGAGCTGTTTTTT. Its translation is CASSPMVGAQTGELFF.

V gene TRBV7-9 combines with J gene TRBJ2-1; possibly TRBD2 for D (7 bases). The CDR3 is 15 residues long. Trimming shortened V by 7 bases and J by 3 bases, and 16 bases separated the two germline ends. CDR1 and CDR2 (germline): SEHNR, FQNEAQ (reference sequence). CDR3: CASTLEAGHYNEQFF. The CDR3 DNA follows: TGTGCCAGCACCCTGGAAGCGGGACACTACAATGAGCAGTTCTTC.

V is TRBV5-4 and J is TRBJ2-1; 10 bases map to TRBD2. CDR1 and CDR2 from the germline V gene are SGHNT and YYREEE (reference sequence). V lost 4 bases, J lost 2 bases, and 3 bases stayed unmatched. CDR3 length: 15 amino acids. In nucleotides, the CDR3 is TGTGCCAGCAGCCAGACTAGCGGGCCCTACAATGAGCAGTTCTTC. Translated: CASSQTSGPYNEQFF.

The rearrangement uses TRBV4-3 and TRBJ1-2, with 7 bases lining up with TRBD1. The germline CDR1 and CDR2 sequences are LGHNA and YSLEER. The CDR3 has 16 residues. Germline trimming cut 4 bases from V and 7 bases from J; bases unmatched to any gene: 15. The CDR3 DNA reads as TGCGCCAGCAGCCCCGGGCTAACACAGGGGCGATTTGGCTACACCTTC. Amino acids: CASSPGLTQGRFGYTF.

This clone was picked up one time. The CDR3 coding sequence is TGTGCCAGCACTCAAGCAGGGGAAGAGTACTATGGCTACACCTTC. It is translated as CASTQAGEEYYGYTF. This sequence joins TRBV5-8 and TRBJ1-2; tentative D call: TRBD1 (6 bases). Germline V gene sequence: CDR1 SGHTS, CDR2 YDEGEE. The CDR3 is 15 amino acids. V lost 6 bases, J lost 3 bases, and 18 bases lay in between.

The chain employs TRBV4-2 and TRBJ2-1; 9 bases align to TRBD1. V lost 4 bases, J lost 4 bases, and 5 bases stayed unmatched. The CDR3 runs to 15 residues. Germline V gene lookup returns CDR1 LGHNA and CDR2 YNFKEQ. As DNA, the CDR3 is TGTGCCAGCAGCCCTCGGACAGGGGCGTACAATGAGCAGTTCTTC. Translated: CASSPRTGAYNEQFF.

V usage is TRBV5-5 and J usage is TRBJ1-2; D possibly corresponds to TRBD1 (5 bases). CDR3 length: 15 amino acids. Germline values: CDR1 SGHKS, CDR2 YYEKEE (reference sequence). V lost 6 bases to trimming and J lost 4 bases, with 19 bases between them. The CDR3 bases are TGTGCCAGCACCCTGACAGTGACTCTCCGCTATGGCTACACCTTC. Amino acid sequence: CASTLTVTLRYGYTF.

The chain joins TRBV7-2 to TRBJ1-1; a possible D gene is TRBD1 (6 bases). The CDR3 has 14 amino acids. The germline V gene encodes CDR1 SGHTA and CDR2 FQGNSA. Trimming took 3 bases from V and 1 from J, leaving 9 bases between them. This CDR3 is CASSFSRGNTEAFF. The CDR3 DNA reads as TGTGCCAGCAGCTTCAGCAGGGGGAACACTGAAGCTTTCTTT.

This clone was seen once. This rearrangement joins TRBV11-1 to TRBJ2-1; TRBD1 matches 7 bases. V shed 5 bases and J 4 bases; nucleotides not matched to a gene: 11. CDR1 and CDR2 (germline): SGHAT, FQDESV (reference sequence). This CDR3 is built from 16 residues. The DNA for the CDR3 is TGTGCCAGCAGCCCGTCGCGGACAGGTTTTTACAATGAGCAGTTCTTC. Residues: CASSPSRTGFYNEQFF.

CDR3 coding DNA: TGTGCCAGCGGACGGGACAGGGAGTCCTATGGCTACACCTTC. Translating it yields CASGRDRESYGYTF. The gene calls are TRBV27 and TRBJ1-2, with 9 bases that match TRBD1. Germline V gene data show CDR1 as MNHEY and CDR2 as SMNVEV (reference sequence). V lost 8 bases, J lost 4 bases, and 8 bases stayed unmatched. The CDR3 runs to 14 residues.

The chain uses TRBV18 and TRBJ1-1; 8 nucleotides agree with TRBD1. Losses at the gene ends were 6 bases for V and 1 base for J; bases not matched to a gene: 4. Germline V gives CDR1 KGHSH, CDR2 LQKENI. The CDR3 contains 14 residues. The chain's CDR3 is CASSSGTGNTEAFF. The CDR3 DNA sequence: TGTGCCAGCTCCAGTGGGACAGGGAACACTGAAGCTTTCTTT.

The rearrangement uses TRBV3-1 (or the pseudogene TRBV3-2) and TRBJ1-4; maybe TRBD1 (5 bases). CDR1 is LGHDT and CDR2 is YNNKEL in the germline V gene (reference sequence). The CDR3 runs to 14 residues. Trimming removed 1 base from V and 8 bases from J, with 11 bases in between. The CDR3 region is CASSQVPGVEKLFF. The CDR3 DNA is TGTGCCAGCAGCCAAGTCCCGGGGGTCGAAAAACTGTTTTTT.

The gene calls are TRBV5-1 and TRBJ2-3; 7 bases are shared with TRBD2. Germline V CDR1 and CDR2: SGHRS, YFSETQ. CDR3 size: 14 residues. After removal of 4 bases from V and 4 bases from J, the junction contained 6 bases not matched to a gene. The CDR3 protein is CASSGREEPDTQYF. The DNA of the CDR3 is TGCGCCAGCAGCGGGAGGGAGGAACCAGATACGCAGTATTTT.

The chain has TRBV30 and TRBJ1-4, with D hard to call. The germline V gene encodes CDR1 GTSNPN and CDR2 SVGIG (reference sequence). The V end was cut by 3 bases, the J end by 5 bases, with 13 bases between. The CDR3 consists of 14 residues. CDR3: CAWRIFDSNEKLFF. CDR3 in DNA: TGTGCCTGGAGGATCTTTGACTCGAATGAAAAACTGTTTTTT.